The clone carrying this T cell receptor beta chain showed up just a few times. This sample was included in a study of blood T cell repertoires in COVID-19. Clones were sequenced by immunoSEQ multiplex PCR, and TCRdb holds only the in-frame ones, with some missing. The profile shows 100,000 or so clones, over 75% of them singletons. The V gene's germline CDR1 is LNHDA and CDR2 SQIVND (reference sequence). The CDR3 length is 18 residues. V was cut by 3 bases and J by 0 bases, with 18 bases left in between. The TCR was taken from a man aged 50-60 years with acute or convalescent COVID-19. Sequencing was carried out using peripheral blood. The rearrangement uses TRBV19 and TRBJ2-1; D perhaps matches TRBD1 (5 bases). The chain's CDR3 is CASSIQGRTLSSYNEQFF. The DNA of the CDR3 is TGTGCCAGTAGTATTCAGGGCCGTACCTTAAGCTCCTACAATGAGCAGTTCTTC.